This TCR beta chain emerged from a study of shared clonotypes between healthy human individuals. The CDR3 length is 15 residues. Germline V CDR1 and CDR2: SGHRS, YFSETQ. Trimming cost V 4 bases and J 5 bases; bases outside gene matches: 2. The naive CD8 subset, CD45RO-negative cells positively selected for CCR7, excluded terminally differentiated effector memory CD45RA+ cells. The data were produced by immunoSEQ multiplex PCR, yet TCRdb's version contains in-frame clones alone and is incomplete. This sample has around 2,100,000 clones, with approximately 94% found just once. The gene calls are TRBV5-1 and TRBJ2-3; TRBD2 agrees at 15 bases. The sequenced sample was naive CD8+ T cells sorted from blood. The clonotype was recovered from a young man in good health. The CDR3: CASSGTSGGLDTQYF. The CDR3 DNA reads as TGCGCCAGCAGCGGGACTAGCGGGGGGCTAGATACGCAGTATTTT.